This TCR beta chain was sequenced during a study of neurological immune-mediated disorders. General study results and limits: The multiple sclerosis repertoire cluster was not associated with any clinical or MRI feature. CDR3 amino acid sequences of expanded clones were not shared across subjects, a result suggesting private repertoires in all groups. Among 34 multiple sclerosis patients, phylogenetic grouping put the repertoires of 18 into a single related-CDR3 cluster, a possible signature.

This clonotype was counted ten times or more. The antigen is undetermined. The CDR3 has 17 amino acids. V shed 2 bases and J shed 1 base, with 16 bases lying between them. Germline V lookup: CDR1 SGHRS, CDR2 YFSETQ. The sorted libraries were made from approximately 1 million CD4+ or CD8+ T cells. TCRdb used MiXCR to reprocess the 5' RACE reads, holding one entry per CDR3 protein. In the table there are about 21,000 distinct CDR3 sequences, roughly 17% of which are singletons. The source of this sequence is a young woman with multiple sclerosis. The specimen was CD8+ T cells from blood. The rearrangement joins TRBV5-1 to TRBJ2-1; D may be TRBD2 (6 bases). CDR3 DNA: TGCGCCAGCAGCTTCTGGGAAACCGGGACTTCCTACAATGAGCAGTTCTTC. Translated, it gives CASSFWETGTSYNEQFF.